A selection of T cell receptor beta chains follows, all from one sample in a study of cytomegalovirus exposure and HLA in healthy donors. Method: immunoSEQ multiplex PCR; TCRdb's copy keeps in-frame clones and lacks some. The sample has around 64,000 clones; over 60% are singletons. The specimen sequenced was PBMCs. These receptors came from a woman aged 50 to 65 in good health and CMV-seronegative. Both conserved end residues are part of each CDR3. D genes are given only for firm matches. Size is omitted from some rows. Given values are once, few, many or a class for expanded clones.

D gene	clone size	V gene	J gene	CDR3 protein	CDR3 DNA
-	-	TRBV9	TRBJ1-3	CASSATQSGNTIYF	TGTGCCAGCAGCGCCACGCAGTCTGGAAACACCATATATTTT
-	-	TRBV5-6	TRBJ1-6	CASSYSGPLHF	TGTGCCAGCAGCTACTCCGGTCCTCTCCACTTT
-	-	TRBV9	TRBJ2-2	CASSVFPPDTGELFF	TGTGCCAGCAGCGTATTCCCCCCGGACACCGGGGAGCTGTTTTTT
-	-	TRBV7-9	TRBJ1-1	CASSLADGGAFF	TGTGCCAGCAGCTTAGCCGACGGCGGAGCTTTCTTT
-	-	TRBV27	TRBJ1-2	CASSQFQSGGYGYTF	TGTGCCAGCAGCCAATTCCAGTCCGGGGGCTATGGCTACACCTTC
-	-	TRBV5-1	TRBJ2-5	CASSPSPEETQYF	TGCGCCAGCAGCCCCTCTCCCGAAGAGACCCAGTACTTC
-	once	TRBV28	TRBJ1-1	CASTRAWPTEAFF	TGTGCCAGCACCAGGGCATGGCCCACTGAAGCTTTCTTT
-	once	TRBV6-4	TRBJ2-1	CASSDSGASGYNEQFF	TGTGCCAGCAGTGACTCGGGGGCTAGCGGTTACAATGAGCAGTTCTTC
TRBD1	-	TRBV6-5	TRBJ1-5	CASRGQGASNQPQHF	TGTGCCAGCAGGGGACAGGGGGCGAGCAATCAGCCCCAGCATTTT
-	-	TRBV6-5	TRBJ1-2	CASRPVGVGGYTF	TGTGCCAGCAGACCTGTAGGGGTGGGCGGCTACACCTTC
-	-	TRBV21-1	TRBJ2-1	CASSKPRDSDNEQFF	TGTGCCAGCAGCAAACCCCGGGATAGCGACAATGAGCAGTTCTTC
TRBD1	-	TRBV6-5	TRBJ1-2	CASTPGTEVYCGYTF	TGTGCCAGCACCCCCGGGACAGAGGTTTACTGTGGCTACACCTTC
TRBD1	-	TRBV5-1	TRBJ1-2	CASSLRQGLNYGYTF	TGCGCCAGCAGCTTGAGACAGGGGCTTAACTATGGCTACACCTTC
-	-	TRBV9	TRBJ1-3	CASSVGSRQGNTIYF	TGTGCCAGCAGCGTAGGGTCCCGTCAGGGAAACACCATATATTTT
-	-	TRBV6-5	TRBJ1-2	CASSLRAGVGYGYTF	TGTGCCAGCAGTTTAAGAGCAGGGGTGGGATATGGCTACACCTTC
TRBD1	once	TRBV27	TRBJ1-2	CASSPVWQGDSGYTF	TGTGCCAGCAGTCCCGTATGGCAGGGGGATAGCGGCTACACCTTC
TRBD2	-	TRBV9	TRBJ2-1	CASSGGISGRPGNNEQFF	TGTGCCAGCAGCGGGGGGATTAGCGGGAGGCCGGGGAACAATGAGCAGTTCTTC
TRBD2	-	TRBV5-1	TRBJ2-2	CASSVTSGRIGELFF	TGCGCCAGCAGCGTGACTAGCGGGAGAATCGGGGAGCTGTTTTTT
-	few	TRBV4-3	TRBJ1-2	CASSQETGTGGYTF	TGCGCCAGCAGCCAAGAGACAGGCACTGGGGGCTACACCTTC
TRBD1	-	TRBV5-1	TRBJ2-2	CASSGQGETGELFF	TGCGCCAGCAGCGGACAGGGCGAAACCGGGGAGCTGTTTTTT
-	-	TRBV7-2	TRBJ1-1	CASSLVRRGTFNTEAFF	TGTGCCAGCAGCTTAGTCCGACGCGGGACCTTTAACACTGAAGCTTTCTTT
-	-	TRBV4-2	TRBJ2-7	CASSQSLATSYEQYF	TGTGCCAGCAGCCAATCCCTAGCGACCTCCTACGAGCAGTACTTC
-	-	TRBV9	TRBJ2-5	CASSESPVQETQYF	TGTGCCAGCAGCGAGTCCCCGGTACAAGAGACCCAGTACTTC
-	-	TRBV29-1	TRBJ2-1	CSVEGAGRDQNFNEQFF	TGCAGCGTTGAAGGGGCGGGGAGAGATCAAAACTTCAATGAGCAGTTCTTC
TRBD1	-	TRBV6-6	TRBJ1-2	CASSTGQGRGYTF	TGTGCCAGCAGTACGGGACAGGGGAGAGGCTACACCTTC
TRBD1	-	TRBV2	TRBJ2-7	CASSDWGQTGEQYF	TGTGCCAGCAGTGATTGGGGACAGACTGGAGAGCAGTACTTC